The rows below give T cell receptor beta chains drawn from one sample of a study of blood T cell repertoires in COVID-19. Sequenced by immunoSEQ multiplex PCR; TCRdb stores in-frame clones only, minus some. This sample has roughly 39,000 clones; about nine tenths occur once, and the top ten carry around 9.6%. Sequenced: peripheral blood. Receptor source: a woman older than 75 with active COVID-19. Both conserved end residues are part of each CDR3. Fields, in order: J gene, V gene, D gene, clone size, CDR3 DNA, CDR3 protein. The D gene is left open where the match is weak. Size is omitted from some rows. Given values are once, few, many or a class for expanded clones.

j_gene: TRBJ1-1
v_gene: TRBV19
d_gene: TRBD1
abundance: -
CDR3nt: TGTGCCAGTAGTAGGACAGGGCATAGAACTGAAGCTTTCTTT
CDR3aa: CASSRTGHRTEAFF

j_gene: TRBJ2-1
v_gene: TRBV7-6
d_gene: TRBD2
abundance: -
CDR3nt: TGTGCCAGCAGCCAAGTGGGACTAGCGGATTACAATGAGCAGTTCTTC
CDR3aa: CASSQVGLADYNEQFF

j_gene: TRBJ2-5
v_gene: TRBV7-2
d_gene: TRBD2
abundance: -
CDR3nt: TGTGCCAGCAGCTTGACTAGGACTAGCGGGGGGGGCAGCGAGACCCAGTACTTC
CDR3aa: CASSLTRTSGGGSETQYF

j_gene: TRBJ2-7
v_gene: TRBV7-2
d_gene: -
abundance: -
CDR3nt: TGTGCCAGCAGCAAAGAAGCACCTTACGGGGCGGGGGAGCAGTACTTC
CDR3aa: CASSKEAPYGAGEQYF

j_gene: TRBJ2-1
v_gene: TRBV7-2
d_gene: TRBD1
abundance: once
CDR3nt: TGTGCCAGCAGCTTAGCGAGTACAGGGGAGTATGAGCAGTTCTTC
CDR3aa: CASSLASTGEYEQFF

j_gene: TRBJ2-7
v_gene: TRBV28
d_gene: -
abundance: -
CDR3nt: TGTGCCAGCAGGCCTTCAGGGTTCGAGCAGTACTTC
CDR3aa: CASRPSGFEQYF

j_gene: TRBJ2-1
v_gene: TRBV9
d_gene: TRBD2
abundance: -
CDR3nt: TGTGCCAGCAGCCCCCTCCATAGCGGGGGGGAGAATGAGCAGTTCTTC
CDR3aa: CASSPLHSGGENEQFF

j_gene: TRBJ2-7
v_gene: TRBV11-2
d_gene: -
abundance: -
CDR3nt: TGTGCCAGCAGCTTAGACAGGGGCTCCCACGAGCAGTACTTC
CDR3aa: CASSLDRGSHEQYF

j_gene: TRBJ2-1
v_gene: TRBV14
d_gene: -
abundance: -
CDR3nt: TGTGCCAGCAGCCCGTACCTTCAACAGGGAAATGAGCAGTTCTTC
CDR3aa: CASSPYLQQGNEQFF

j_gene: TRBJ2-5
v_gene: TRBV10-2
d_gene: TRBD2
abundance: -
CDR3nt: TGCGCCAGCAGGTTAGCGGGACAAGAGACCCAGTACTTC
CDR3aa: CASRLAGQETQYF

j_gene: TRBJ1-2
v_gene: TRBV6-6
d_gene: -
abundance: -
CDR3nt: TGTGCCAGCAGTTACTCAACCGCAGGGCACGGCTACACCTTC
CDR3aa: CASSYSTAGHGYTF

j_gene: TRBJ2-3
v_gene: TRBV29-1
d_gene: TRBD1
abundance: -
CDR3nt: TGCAGCGTTGAAGATTGGACAGGACGAGATACGCAGTATTTT
CDR3aa: CSVEDWTGRDTQYF

j_gene: TRBJ1-2
v_gene: TRBV6-5
d_gene: -
abundance: -
CDR3nt: TGTGCCAGCAGTTACTCCGGACACGACTATGGCTACACCTTC
CDR3aa: CASSYSGHDYGYTF

j_gene: TRBJ2-2
v_gene: TRBV7-2
d_gene: -
abundance: -
CDR3nt: TGTGCCAGCAGCTTAGCCCTAGGGGACACCGGGGAGCTGTTTTTT
CDR3aa: CASSLALGDTGELFF

j_gene: TRBJ2-3
v_gene: TRBV7-3
d_gene: TRBD2
abundance: -
CDR3nt: TGTGCCAGCAGCTTCCCACTAGCGGGGGGCGGAGATACGCAGTATTTT
CDR3aa: CASSFPLAGGGDTQYF

j_gene: TRBJ2-7
v_gene: TRBV7-9
d_gene: TRBD1
abundance: -
CDR3nt: TGTGCCAGCACTCCCTGGACAGGGGGCGGCTACGAGCAGTACTTC
CDR3aa: CASTPWTGGGYEQYF

j_gene: TRBJ2-5
v_gene: TRBV5-4
d_gene: -
abundance: -
CDR3nt: TGTGCCAGCAGCTTCCGCAGGGCCCAAGAGACCCAGTACTTC
CDR3aa: CASSFRRAQETQYF

j_gene: TRBJ1-3
v_gene: TRBV29-1
d_gene: -
abundance: -
CDR3nt: TGCAGCGTTGAATTAAATGGAAACACCATATATTTT
CDR3aa: CSVELNGNTIYF

j_gene: TRBJ1-4
v_gene: TRBV3-1/TRBV3-2
d_gene: TRBD1
abundance: -
CDR3nt: TGTGCCAGCAGCCACACAGGGGTCCATAATGAAAAACTGTTTTTT
CDR3aa: CASSHTGVHNEKLFF

j_gene: TRBJ2-2
v_gene: TRBV2
d_gene: TRBD2
abundance: -
CDR3nt: TGTGCCAGCACCCCCGGGACTAGCGGGGGGGGCGGGGAGCTGTTTTTT
CDR3aa: CASTPGTSGGGGELFF

j_gene: TRBJ2-1
v_gene: TRBV2
d_gene: TRBD2
abundance: -
CDR3nt: TGTGCCAGCAGTGATCGGCGGGGGGGCGACGTAAATGAGCAGTTCTTC
CDR3aa: CASSDRRGGDVNEQFF

j_gene: TRBJ2-2
v_gene: TRBV5-8
d_gene: -
abundance: once
CDR3nt: TGTGCCAGCAGCTTGACTTCGTGGGCCGACGGGGAGCTGTTTTTT
CDR3aa: CASSLTSWADGELFF

j_gene: TRBJ2-2
v_gene: TRBV25-1
d_gene: -
abundance: -
CDR3nt: TGTGCCAGCAGTGCCTCCCCAACAGGTACCGGGGAGCTGTTTTTT
CDR3aa: CASSASPTGTGELFF

j_gene: TRBJ2-1
v_gene: TRBV7-6
d_gene: TRBD1
abundance: few
CDR3nt: TGTGCCAGCAGCGGGGTACAGGGGAATAAGCAGTTCTTC
CDR3aa: CASSGVQGNKQFF

j_gene: TRBJ2-1
v_gene: TRBV4-3
d_gene: TRBD2
abundance: medium-sized
CDR3nt: TGCGCCAGCAGCCAAGATAACGGCGGGGGACCCTACAATGAGCAGTTCTTC
CDR3aa: CASSQDNGGGPYNEQFF

j_gene: TRBJ2-5
v_gene: TRBV28
d_gene: TRBD1
abundance: once
CDR3nt: TGTGCCAGCAGTGCGGACAGGGGGCTTGGAGAGACCCAGTACTTC
CDR3aa: CASSADRGLGETQYF

j_gene: TRBJ2-5
v_gene: TRBV6-2/TRBV6-3
d_gene: -
abundance: -
CDR3nt: TGTGCCAGCAGTCACCGGACGGGGAAGAGAACCCAGTACTTC
CDR3aa: CASSHRTGKRTQYF

j_gene: TRBJ2-3
v_gene: TRBV2
d_gene: -
abundance: once
CDR3nt: TGTGCCAGCAGCTCCACTACAAGTATTAGCACAGATACGCAGTATTTT
CDR3aa: CASSSTTSISTDTQYF

j_gene: TRBJ2-2
v_gene: TRBV9
d_gene: -
abundance: -
CDR3nt: TGTGCCAGCAGCGTAGAAAGTACAGGGCTAAACACCGGGGAGCTGTTTTTT
CDR3aa: CASSVESTGLNTGELFF

j_gene: TRBJ2-2
v_gene: TRBV5-1
d_gene: -
abundance: -
CDR3nt: TGCGCCAGCAGCTTGGTGCAGGGAGGAACCGGGGAGCTGTTTTTT
CDR3aa: CASSLVQGGTGELFF

j_gene: TRBJ2-5
v_gene: TRBV6-5
d_gene: TRBD2
abundance: -
CDR3nt: TGTGCCAGCAGCCTAGCGGGGGGGCAGGGAGAGACCCAGTACTTC
CDR3aa: CASSLAGGQGETQYF

j_gene: TRBJ1-5
v_gene: TRBV7-2
d_gene: TRBD1
abundance: -
CDR3nt: TGTGCCAGCAGCCCGGGACAGCCTAATCAGCCCCAGCATTTT
CDR3aa: CASSPGQPNQPQHF

j_gene: TRBJ1-1
v_gene: TRBV24-1
d_gene: -
abundance: -
CDR3nt: TGTGCCACCGCCTTCCTACAGGGAGAAGCTTTCTTT
CDR3aa: CATAFLQGEAFF

j_gene: TRBJ2-3
v_gene: TRBV12-5
d_gene: -
abundance: -
CDR3nt: TGTGCTAGTGGGCCCGACTCGTCGAGCACAGATACGCAGTATTTT
CDR3aa: CASGPDSSSTDTQYF

j_gene: TRBJ2-3
v_gene: TRBV7-8
d_gene: TRBD2
abundance: -
CDR3nt: TGTGCCAGCAGCGGAAGGGGGGGACTAGCGGGGACAGATACGCAGTATTTT
CDR3aa: CASSGRGGLAGTDTQYF

j_gene: TRBJ2-3
v_gene: TRBV28
d_gene: -
abundance: -
CDR3nt: TGTGCCAGCAGGCCCCCGGGGGCAGATACGCAGTATTTT
CDR3aa: CASRPPGADTQYF